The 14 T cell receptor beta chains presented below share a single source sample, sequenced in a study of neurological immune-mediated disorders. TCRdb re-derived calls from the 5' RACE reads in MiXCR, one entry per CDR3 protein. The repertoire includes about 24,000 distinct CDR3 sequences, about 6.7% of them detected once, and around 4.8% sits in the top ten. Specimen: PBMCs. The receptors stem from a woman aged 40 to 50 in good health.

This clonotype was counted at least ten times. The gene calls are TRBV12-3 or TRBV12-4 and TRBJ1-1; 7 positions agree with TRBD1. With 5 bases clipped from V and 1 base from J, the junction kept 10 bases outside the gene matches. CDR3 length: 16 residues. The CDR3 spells CASSPPRTGSNTEAFF. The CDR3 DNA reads TGTGCCAGCAGTCCCCCTCGGACAGGTTCGAACACTGAAGCTTTCTTT.

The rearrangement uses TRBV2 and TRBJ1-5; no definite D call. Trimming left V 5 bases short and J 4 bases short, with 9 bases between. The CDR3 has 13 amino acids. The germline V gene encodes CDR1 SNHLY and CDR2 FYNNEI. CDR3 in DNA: TGTGCCAGCAGTCGGACTGCGAATCAGCCCCAGCATTTT. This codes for CASSRTANQPQHF.

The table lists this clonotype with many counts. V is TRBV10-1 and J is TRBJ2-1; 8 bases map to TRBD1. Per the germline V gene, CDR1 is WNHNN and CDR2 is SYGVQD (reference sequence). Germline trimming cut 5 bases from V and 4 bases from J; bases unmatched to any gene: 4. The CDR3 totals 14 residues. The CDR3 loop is CASSPGQDYNEQFF. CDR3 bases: TGCGCCAGCAGTCCGGGACAGGATTACAATGAGCAGTTCTTC.

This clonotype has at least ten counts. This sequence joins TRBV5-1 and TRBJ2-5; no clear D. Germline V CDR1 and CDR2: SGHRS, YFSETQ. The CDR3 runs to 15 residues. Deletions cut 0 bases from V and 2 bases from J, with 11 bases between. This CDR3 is CASSLVGYSQETQYF. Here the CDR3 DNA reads TGCGCCAGCAGCTTGGTGGGCTACTCTCAAGAGACCCAGTACTTC. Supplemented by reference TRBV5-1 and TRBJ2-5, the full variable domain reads KAGVTQTPRYLIKTRGQQVTLSCSPISGHRSVSWYQQTPGQGLQFLFEYFSETQRNKGNFPGRFSGRQFSNSRSEMNVSTLELGDSALYLCASSLVGYSQETQYFGPGTRLLVL.

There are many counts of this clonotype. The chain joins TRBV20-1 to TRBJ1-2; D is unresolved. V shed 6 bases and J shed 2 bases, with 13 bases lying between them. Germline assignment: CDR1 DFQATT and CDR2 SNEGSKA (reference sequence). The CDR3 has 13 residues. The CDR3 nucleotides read TGCAGTGCCAGGAAGACACCGAACTATGGCTACACCTTC. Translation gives CSARKTPNYGYTF.

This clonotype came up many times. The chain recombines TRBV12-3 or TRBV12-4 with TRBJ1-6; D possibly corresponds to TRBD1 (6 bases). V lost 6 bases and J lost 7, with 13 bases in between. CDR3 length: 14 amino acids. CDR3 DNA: TGTGCCAGCAGCTCGGGAGGGGGGAATTCACCCCTCCACTTT. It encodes CASSSGGGNSPLHF.

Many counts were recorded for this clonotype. CDR3 protein: CASSPRTAASYNEQFF. The CDR3 bases are TGTGCCAGCAGCCCCCGGACCGCCGCCTCCTACAATGAGCAGTTCTTC. V gene TRBV11-2 combines with J gene TRBJ2-1; no clear D. The CDR3 runs to 16 residues. Per the germline V gene, CDR1 is SGHAT and CDR2 is FQNNGV. The V gene lost 5 bases and the J gene lost 0 bases, with 14 bases spanning the gap.

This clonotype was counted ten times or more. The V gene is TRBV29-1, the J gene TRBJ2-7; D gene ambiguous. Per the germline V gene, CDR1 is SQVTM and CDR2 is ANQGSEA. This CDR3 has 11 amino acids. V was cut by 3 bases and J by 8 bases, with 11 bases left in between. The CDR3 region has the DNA TGCAGCGTTGACGACCGGGCAAAGCAGTACTTC. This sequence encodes CSVDDRAKQYF.

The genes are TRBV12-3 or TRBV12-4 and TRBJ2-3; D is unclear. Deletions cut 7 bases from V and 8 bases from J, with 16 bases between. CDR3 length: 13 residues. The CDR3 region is CASTSNLSGTQYF. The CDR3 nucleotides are TGTGCCAGCACCTCTAACCTTAGTGGTACGCAGTATTTT.

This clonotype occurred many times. The CDR3 sequence is CASSIDINRGITGELFF. In DNA form, the CDR3 reads TGTGCCAGTAGCATCGATATCAACAGGGGTATCACCGGGGAGCTGTTTTTT. The rearrangement links TRBV19 to TRBJ2-2; TRBD1 aligns across 7 bases. V gave up 6 bases and J gave up 4 bases; unmatched junction bases: 14. Germline assignment: CDR1 LNHDA and CDR2 SQIVND (reference sequence). The CDR3 is 17 residues long.

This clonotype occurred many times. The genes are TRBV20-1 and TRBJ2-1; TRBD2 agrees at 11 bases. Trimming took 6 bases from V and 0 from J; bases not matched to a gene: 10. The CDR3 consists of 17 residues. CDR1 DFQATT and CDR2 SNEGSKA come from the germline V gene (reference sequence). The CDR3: CSASRGTSGGSYNEQFF. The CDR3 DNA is TGCAGTGCGAGTAGGGGGACTAGCGGAGGCTCCTACAATGAGCAGTTCTTC.

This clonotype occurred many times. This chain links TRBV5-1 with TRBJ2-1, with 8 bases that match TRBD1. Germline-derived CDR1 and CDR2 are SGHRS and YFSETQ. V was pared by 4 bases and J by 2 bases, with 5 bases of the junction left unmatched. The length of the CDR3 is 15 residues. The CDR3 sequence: CASSRGQEAYNEQFF. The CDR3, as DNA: TGCGCCAGCAGCAGGGGACAGGAAGCCTACAATGAGCAGTTCTTC. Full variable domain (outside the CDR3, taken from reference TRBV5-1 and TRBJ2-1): KAGVTQTPRYLIKTRGQQVTLSCSPISGHRSVSWYQQTPGQGLQFLFEYFSETQRNKGNFPGRFSGRQFSNSRSEMNVSTLELGDSALYLCASSRGQEAYNEQFFGPGTRLTVL.

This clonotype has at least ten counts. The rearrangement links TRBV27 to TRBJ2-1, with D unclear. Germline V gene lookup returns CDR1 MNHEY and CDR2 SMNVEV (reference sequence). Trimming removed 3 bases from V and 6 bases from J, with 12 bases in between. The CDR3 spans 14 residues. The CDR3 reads CASSLAGERNEQFF. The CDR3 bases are TGTGCCAGCAGTTTGGCAGGCGAGCGCAATGAGCAGTTCTTC.

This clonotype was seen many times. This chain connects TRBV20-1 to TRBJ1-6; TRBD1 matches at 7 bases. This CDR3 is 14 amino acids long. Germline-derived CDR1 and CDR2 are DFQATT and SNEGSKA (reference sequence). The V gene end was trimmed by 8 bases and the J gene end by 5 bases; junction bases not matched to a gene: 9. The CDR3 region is CSNTRDSHNSPLHF. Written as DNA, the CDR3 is TGCAGTAACACCCGGGACAGCCATAATTCACCCCTCCACTTT.